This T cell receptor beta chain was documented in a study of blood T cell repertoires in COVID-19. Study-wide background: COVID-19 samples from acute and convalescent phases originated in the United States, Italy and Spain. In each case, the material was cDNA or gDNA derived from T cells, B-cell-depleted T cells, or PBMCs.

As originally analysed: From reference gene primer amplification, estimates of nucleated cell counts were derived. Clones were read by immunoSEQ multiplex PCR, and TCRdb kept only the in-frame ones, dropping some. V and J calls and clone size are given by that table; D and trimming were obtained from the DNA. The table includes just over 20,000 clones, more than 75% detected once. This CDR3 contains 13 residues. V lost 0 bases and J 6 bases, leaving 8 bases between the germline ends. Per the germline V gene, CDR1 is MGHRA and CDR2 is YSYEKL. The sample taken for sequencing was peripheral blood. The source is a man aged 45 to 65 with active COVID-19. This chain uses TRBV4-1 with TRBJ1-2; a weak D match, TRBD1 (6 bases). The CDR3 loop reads CASSQDRGNGYTF. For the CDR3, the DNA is TGCGCCAGCAGCCAAGACAGGGGAAATGGCTACACCTTC.